This entry features one TCR beta chain sequence. Sample time point: peripheral blood 6 weeks after treatment start. The length of the CDR3 is 16 residues. Germline V gene data show CDR1 as PRHDT and CDR2 as FYEKMQ (reference sequence). V gave up 0 bases and J gave up 4 bases, with 12 bases separating them. This record belongs to a study of PD-L1 blockade in urothelial cancer. The wider study: Samples came from 3 weeks, at the second dose, and 6 weeks into treatment.

Sequenced by immunoSEQ multiplex PCR; TCRdb stores in-frame clones only, minus some. The sample yields some 110,000 clones, under 95% seen once. This sequence originates from a man aged 60 to 75 with urothelial cancer. This sequence joins TRBV13 and TRBJ2-2; TRBD2 is a possible D gene (6 bases). The source was PBMCs, collected around atezolizumab (anti-PD-L1) treatment. The CDR3 nucleotides are TGTGCCAGCAGCTTAGGCATCGCGGGACCCACCGGGGAGCTGTTTTTT. Encoded protein: CASSLGIAGPTGELFF.